Presented here are 8 T cell receptor beta chains from one specimen sequenced in a study of shared clonotypes between healthy human individuals. Terminally differentiated effector memory CD45RA+ cells were excluded from the naive CD8 cells, which were CD45RO-negative and positively selected for CCR7. Sequencing was performed with immunoSEQ multiplex PCR; in TCRdb, only in-frame clones are kept and a portion is missing. The table includes about 580,000 clones, 98% detected once. The sample comprised naive CD8+ T cells sorted from blood. These receptors were taken from a young man in good health.

This clone has just one count. V usage is TRBV9 and J usage is TRBJ2-7, with 9 bases that match TRBD2. V lost 3 bases to trimming and J lost 6 bases; unmatched junction nucleotides: 7. CDR1 and CDR2 from the germline V gene are SGDLS and YYNGEE. CDR3 length equals 14 residues. In DNA form, the CDR3 reads TGTGCCAGCAGCGGGGGGACTAGCTTTAGCGAGCAGTACTTC. As protein: CASSGGTSFSEQYF.

V gene TRBV28 combines with J gene TRBJ1-2; no clear D gene. This CDR3 region has 16 residues. CDR1 MDHEN and CDR2 SYDVKM come from the germline V gene. The V end was cut by 4 bases, the J end by 2 bases, with 17 bases between. The DNA for the CDR3 is TGTGCCAGCAGTTCCTCGATAGGCCTTTTAAACTATGGCTACACCTTC. It encodes CASSSSIGLLNYGYTF.

V is TRBV4-3 and J is TRBJ2-7; TRBD1 or TRBD2 may be the D gene (5 bases each). Germline CDR1 and CDR2: LGHNA and YSLEER. The length of the CDR3 is 16 residues. V lost 1 base, J lost 5 bases, and 18 bases lay in between. CDR3 nucleotide sequence: TGCGCCAGCAGCCAAGGCGGATTTGGGGGTAAGGACGAGCAGTACTTC. This gives the protein CASSQGGFGGKDEQYF.

This chain uses TRBV27 with TRBJ2-7; 7 positions agree with TRBD1. The CDR3 has 15 residues. With V trimmed by 8 bases and J by 2 bases, 12 bases remained unmatched. CDR1 is MNHEY and CDR2 is SMNVEV in the germline V gene (reference sequence). CDR3 amino acids: CASGSLGTATYEQYF. The CDR3 region has the DNA TGTGCCAGCGGAAGCCTCGGGACAGCTACCTACGAGCAGTACTTC.

In DNA form, the CDR3 reads TGTGCCAGTGATACCCTCGGGAGCGAGCAGTACTTC. Translation: CASDTLGSEQYF. This chain links TRBV19 with TRBJ2-7; tentatively, D is TRBD2 (6 bases). This CDR3 spans 12 amino acids. Trimming pared 8 bases from V and 6 bases from J, leaving 14 bases between. Germline values: CDR1 LNHDA, CDR2 SQIVND (reference sequence).

The chain couples TRBV7-9 to TRBJ1-1; D is unclear. V gave up 5 bases and J gave up 4 bases, with 17 bases separating them. In germline, CDR1 is SEHNR, CDR2 FQNEAQ (reference sequence). This CDR3 contains 15 residues. CDR3 amino acids: CASSARTGPLTEAFF. In DNA form, the CDR3 reads TGTGCCAGCAGCGCCCGAACCGGACCTCTCACTGAAGCTTTCTTT.

The chain is built from TRBV19 and TRBJ2-1, with D tentatively TRBD2 (5 bases). The V end was cut by 3 bases, the J end by 9 bases, with 12 bases between. Germline CDR1 and CDR2: LNHDA and SQIVND (reference sequence). The CDR3 has 13 residues. In DNA form, the CDR3 reads TGTGCCAGTAGTATGGCTCTAGCAGCTGAGCAGTTCTTC. This translates into CASSMALAAEQFF.

The count of this clone is one. The V and J genes are TRBV5-1 and TRBJ2-7; 7 bases map to TRBD1. J lost 0 bases, V lost 4 bases, and 10 bases had no gene match. The CDR3 spans 16 residues. In germline, CDR1 is SGHRS, CDR2 YFSETQ. CDR3 coding DNA: TGCGCCAGCAGCACCCCGACAGGGACGAGCTCCTACGAGCAGTACTTC. This translates into CASSTPTGTSSYEQYF.